The following is a T cell receptor beta chain sequence with its context. Its specificity is not known. Samples came from axillary lymph nodes draining the breast cancer. Each CDR3 protein gets one entry after TCRdb re-called the multiplex PCR reads with MiXCR. Here the sample spans 200,000 to 250,000 distinct CDR3 sequences, approximately 36% being singletons. This sample stems from a study of breast tumors, draining lymph nodes, adjacent tissues. Whole-study findings and limits: Tumor T cell lymph node origin was a supported hypothesis, not proven. Most tumor T cells seemingly derive from lymph node, then expand in tumor. Tumor TCR diversity was below lymph nodes but above nontumor tissue.

This CDR3 spans 12 amino acids. Trimming removed 5 bases from V and 5 bases from J, with 9 bases in between. Germline CDR1 reads MNHEY; CDR2 reads SMNVEV (reference sequence). Specimen: axillary lymph node tissue. The V gene is TRBV27, the J gene TRBJ2-5; no definite D call. This receptor was obtained from a female donor with breast cancer. Some clones in this sample may be carry-over from other donors' samples. CDR3 coding DNA: TGTGCCAGCAGTCGTACCGGCGAGACCCAGTACTTC. Protein product: CASSRTGETQYF.